This passage covers 30 T cell receptor beta chains from one sample sequenced in a study of vaccination effects on CD4 cells after COVID-19. These receptors have no known antigen. Assay used: immunoSEQ multiplex PCR; TCRdb lists only in-frame clones, some missing. This table holds about 24,000 clones, around 76% found once. After expansion with viral peptide pools in the ViraFEST assay, antigen-specific CD4+ T cells were sequenced. Having been cultured for 9 to 11 days, the cells underwent CD4+ T cell isolation. Sometime from March through December 2020, the person acquired a SARS-CoV-2 infection that PCR confirmed. The specimen was CD4+ T cells from PBMCs cultured with SARS-CoV-2 spike peptides, collected before COVID-19 vaccination. The receptors shown here come from a human donor who had a prior SARS-CoV-2 infection.

This clone was seen more than once but under ten times. The chain recombines TRBV4-3 with TRBJ1-1; no firm D call. V dropped 1 base and J dropped 1 base, with 10 bases sitting between them. CDR3 size: 15 residues. CDR1 is LGHNA and CDR2 is YSLEER in the germline V gene. CDR3 sequence (DNA): TGCGCCAGCAGCCAAGGATCTAACTGGAACACTGAAGCTTTCTTT. Protein sequence: CASSQGSNWNTEAFF.

The CDR3 sequence is CASSYTDRTDTQYF. DNA for the CDR3: TGTGCCAGCAGTTATACGGACCGCACAGATACGCAGTATTTT. The V and J genes are TRBV27 and TRBJ2-3; D is undetermined. The V end lost 4 bases, the J end lost 1 base, and 9 bases lay between the germline ends. CDR1 MNHEY and CDR2 SMNVEV come from the germline V gene (reference sequence). This CDR3 is built from 14 residues.

The V call is TRBV5-6, the J call TRBJ2-1; 7 bases match TRBD1. The CDR3 spans 17 residues. Germline V gives CDR1 SGHDT, CDR2 YYEEEE. J was trimmed by 7 bases and V by 1 base; bases with no gene match: 14. CDR3 DNA: TGTGCCAGCAGCTTGCTATCTGAGACAGGGAATTCAAATGAGCAGTTCTTC. This translates into CASSLLSETGNSNEQFF.

The chain employs TRBV25-1 and TRBJ1-4; the match to TRBD1 covers 7 bases. Germline V lookup: CDR1 MGHDK, CDR2 SYGVNS. The CDR3 is 15 amino acids. Trimming removed 3 bases from V and 4 bases from J; junction bases left unmatched: 5. CDR3 sequence: CASSDFGTDNEKLFF. CDR3 coding DNA: TGTGCCAGCAGTGACTTCGGGACAGATAATGAAAAACTGTTTTTT.

This clone turned up a few times. The rearrangement links TRBV7-3 to TRBJ2-3, with D unresolved. CDR3 length: 12 amino acids. V lost 0 bases to trimming and J lost 6 bases, with 4 bases between them. Per the germline V gene, CDR1 is SGHTA and CDR2 is FQGTGA. The CDR3 region has the DNA TGTGCCAGCAGCTTAACGGGGGATACGCAGTATTTT. This sequence encodes CASSLTGDTQYF. Variable domain in full (rest from reference TRBV7-3 and TRBJ2-3): GAGVSQTPSNKVTEKGKYVELRCDPISGHTALYWYRQSLGQGPEFLIYFQGTGAADDSGLPNDRFFAVRPEGSVSTLKIQRTERGDSAVYLCASSLTGDTQYFGPGTRLTVL.

This clone was detected only once. The V call is TRBV5-1, the J call TRBJ1-1; D is undetermined. V gave up 0 bases and J gave up 11 bases, with 20 bases separating them. Germline V gene sequence: CDR1 SGHRS, CDR2 YFSETQ. The CDR3 spans 15 residues. The CDR3, as DNA: TGCGCCAGCAGCTTGGCCGCCGGGAGCGGCAGCATCGCTTTCTTT. It encodes CASSLAAGSGSIAFF.

The CDR3: CASSHVRGPNEKLFF. The CDR3 nucleotides are TGTGCCAGCAGTCACGTTCGGGGGCCTAATGAAAAACTGTTTTTT. The V and J genes are TRBV5-6 and TRBJ1-4, with D possibly being TRBD1 (6 bases). CDR3 length equals 15 residues. With 5 bases removed from V and 3 bases from J, the gap between germline ends came to 14 bases. Germline V lookup: CDR1 SGHDT, CDR2 YYEEEE.

DNA of the CDR3: TGTGCCATCAGTGAGTCTACCCCAGGGTACGATCAGCCCCAGCATTTT. This gives the protein CAISESTPGYDQPQHF. This chain joins TRBV10-3 and TRBJ1-5; TRBD1 might be the D (5 bases). This CDR3 has 16 amino acids. CDR1 and CDR2 (germline): ENHRY, SYGVKD. V was cut by 0 bases and J by 5 bases, with 14 bases left in between.

This clone turned up a few times. DNA of the CDR3: TGTGCCAGCAGCCCGGGTATCGGGGTGAGCAAGTTCTTC. It translates to CASSPGIGVSKFF. The chain links TRBV7-3 to TRBJ2-1; D perhaps matches TRBD2 (5 bases). This CDR3 has 13 amino acids. Germline V gives CDR1 SGHTA, CDR2 FQGTGA. V lost 5 bases, J lost 14 bases, and 19 bases lay in between.

This clone has a handful of counts. The chain has TRBV7-9 and TRBJ1-2; D unresolved. The CDR3 sequence is 15 residues long. The ends were cut back, 2 bases at V and 0 bases at J, with 10 bases in the middle. Germline V gene data show CDR1 as SEHNR and CDR2 as FQNEAQ (reference sequence). CDR3: CASSLTSRSNYGYTF. CDR3 in DNA: TGTGCCAGCAGCTTAACTTCCAGGTCTAACTATGGCTACACCTTC.

The chain couples TRBV30 to TRBJ2-3; the D is unclear. CDR3 length: 12 amino acids. Germline V gives CDR1 GTSNPN, CDR2 SVGIG (reference sequence). The V and J ends lost 4 bases and 1 base respectively, with 6 bases between them. The CDR3 protein is CAWNRGTDTQYF. In nucleotides, the CDR3 is TGTGCCTGGAATAGGGGCACAGATACGCAGTATTTT. Complete variable domain (other parts from reference TRBV30 and TRBJ2-3): SQTIHQWPATLVQPVGSPLSLECTVEGTSNPNLYWYRQAAGRGLQLLFYSVGIGQISSEVPQNLSASRPQDRQFILSSKKLLLSDSGFYLCAWNRGTDTQYFGPGTRLTVL.

V is TRBV3-1 (or the pseudogene TRBV3-2) and J is TRBJ1-2; D is unresolved. V was cut by 5 bases and J by 1 base, with 17 bases left in between. The CDR3 is 16 amino acids. Germline V gene lookup returns CDR1 LGHDT and CDR2 YNNKEL (reference sequence). The CDR3 here is CASSSVVQDLNYGYTF. CDR3 coding DNA: TGTGCCAGCAGCTCGGTCGTGCAGGACCTTAACTATGGCTACACCTTC.

The rearrangement joins TRBV6-2 or TRBV6-3 to TRBJ1-2; no clear D gene. V lost 5 bases and J 4 bases, leaving 14 bases between the germline ends. CDR1 MNHEY and CDR2 SVGEGT come from the germline V gene. This CDR3 contains 14 residues. CDR3 sequence reads: CASSLDGPAYGYTF. In DNA, the CDR3 is TGTGCCAGCAGTCTCGATGGACCCGCCTATGGCTACACCTTC.

The V gene is TRBV7-9, the J gene TRBJ2-5, with D perhaps matching TRBD2 (5 bases). V was pared by 5 bases and J by 2 bases, with 18 bases between. Germline V gene lookup returns CDR1 SEHNR and CDR2 FQNEAQ (reference sequence). There are 16 residues in the CDR3. Written as DNA, the CDR3 is TGTGCCAGCAGCAAGAATTGGGGAGCTACACAAGAGACCCAGTACTTC. It codes for CASSKNWGATQETQYF.

The table lists this clone with a count of one. V usage is TRBV3-1 (or the pseudogene TRBV3-2) and J usage is TRBJ1-1; D is unresolved. Germline CDR1 LGHDT, CDR2 YNNKEL (reference sequence). The CDR3 spans 13 residues. Between the trimmed V and J ends, which lost 0 bases and 5 bases, there was a span of 7 bases. The CDR3 DNA reads as TGTGCCAGCAGCCAAGATGGTCTTACTGAAGCTTTCTTT. Its translation is CASSQDGLTEAFF.

The rearrangement joins TRBV5-8 to TRBJ2-1; 7 bases line up with TRBD2. The germline CDR1 and CDR2 sequences are SGHTS and YDEGEE. J was trimmed by 4 bases and V by 1 base; bases with no gene match: 2. The CDR3 is made up of 14 amino acids. Written as DNA, the CDR3 is TGTGCCAGCAGCTTGCTAGCGGCATACAATGAGCAGTTCTTC. The encoded protein is CASSLLAAYNEQFF.

The chain carries TRBV7-8 and TRBJ2-5, with a weak D call TRBD2 (6 bases). Between the trimmed V and J ends, which lost 5 bases and 1 base, there was a span of 23 bases. This CDR3 contains 18 residues. Per the germline V gene, CDR1 is SGHVS and CDR2 is FQNEAQ. The CDR3 DNA reads TGTGCCAGCAGCCTACCCCTGGAGGGGCCCTCCACCCAAGAGACCCAGTACTTC. Its protein is CASSLPLEGPSTQETQYF.

The CDR3 protein is CASRRGLVGYEQYF. In nucleotides, the CDR3 is TGTGCCAGCAGGCGTGGACTAGTAGGTTACGAGCAGTACTTC. V usage is TRBV6-5 and J usage is TRBJ2-7; 7 nucleotides align to TRBD2. The germline gives CDR1 MNHEY, CDR2 SVGAGI. The ends lost 6 bases at V and 4 bases at J; junction bases unmatched: 9. This CDR3 is built from 14 residues.

The chain couples TRBV10-3 to TRBJ2-3; 8 nucleotides agree with TRBD1. Germline V gives CDR1 ENHRY, CDR2 SYGVKD. The CDR3 length is 14 residues. V trimming: 5 bases; J trimming: 5 bases; junction bases outside the gene matches: 6. The CDR3 spells CAISPGGAVDTQYF. The CDR3, as DNA: TGTGCCATCAGTCCAGGGGGCGCGGTAGATACGCAGTATTTT.

V gene TRBV15 combines with J gene TRBJ2-2, with TRBD2 matching over 8 bases. Trimming removed 2 bases from V and 6 bases from J; junction bases left unmatched: 8. The CDR3 length is 16 residues. From germline, CDR1 is LNHNV and CDR2 YYDKDF (reference sequence). CDR3 sequence: CATSRSRGGGSGELFF. As DNA, the CDR3 is TGTGCCACCAGCAGAAGTCGGGGGGGTGGGTCCGGGGAGCTGTTTTTT.

On this clone: A junction end diverges from the germline sequence, so it may reflect a read error. The rearrangement links TRBV7-7 to TRBJ2-1, with TRBD2 matching over 10 bases. The CDR3 runs 15 residues. Germline V gives CDR1 SSHAT, CDR2 FNYEAQ (reference sequence). The chain's CDR3 is CASSLAGGRSDEQFF. The CDR3 DNA reads as TGTGCTAGCAGCTTAGCGGGGGGACGAAGCGATGAGCAGTTCTTC.

The chain uses TRBV5-1 and TRBJ2-7; weak D call: TRBD2 (6 bases). Trimming removed 3 bases at V and 2 bases at J, with 12 bases between. The CDR3 spans 14 residues. Looked up from germline, CDR1 is SGHRS and CDR2 is YFSETQ. CDR3 DNA sequence: TGCGCCAGCAGCTCGAGGAGGGAAGCCTACGAGCAGTACTTC. Encoded protein: CASSSRREAYEQYF.

This clone was counted between two and nine times. The V and J genes are TRBV4-2 and TRBJ1-6; D perhaps matches TRBD1 (5 bases). The CDR3 spans 16 residues. Between the trimmed V and J ends, which lost 3 bases and 10 bases, there was a span of 19 bases. Germline loops: CDR1 LGHNA, CDR2 YNFKEQ. CDR3 residues: CASSHSPGIAQSPLHF. CDR3 DNA: TGTGCCAGCAGCCACTCACCAGGGATCGCCCAATCACCCCTCCACTTT.

This clone was recorded once. The V gene is TRBV11-3, the J gene TRBJ1-1, with D possibly matching TRBD1 (6 bases). Trimming took 5 bases from V and 0 from J, leaving 13 bases between them. This CDR3 is built from 15 residues. The germline V gene has CDR1 SGHNT and CDR2 YENEEA. CDR3 in amino acids: CASSKGGGMNTEAFF. The CDR3 region has the DNA TGTGCCAGCAGCAAAGGGGGGGGCATGAACACTGAAGCTTTCTTT.

This clone appeared a few times. The V call is TRBV2, the J call TRBJ2-5; TRBD2 agrees at 13 bases. This CDR3 has 16 residues. J lost 2 bases, V lost 4 bases, and 4 bases had no gene match. CDR1 is SNHLY, CDR2 FYNNEI, per germline. The CDR3 spells CASSVLAGGRQETQYF. CDR3 DNA: TGTGCCAGCAGTGTACTAGCGGGGGGGAGACAAGAGACCCAGTACTTC.

The chain couples TRBV5-5 to TRBJ1-1; D is possibly TRBD1 (5 bases). Trimming took off 0 bases at V and 3 bases at J, with 12 bases between the two ends. The CDR3 totals 15 residues. Germline CDR1 is SGHKS and CDR2 is YYEKEE (reference sequence). The CDR3 is CASSLVWGLHTEAFF. The CDR3 DNA follows: TGTGCCAGCAGCTTGGTTTGGGGGTTGCACACTGAAGCTTTCTTT.

This rearrangement joins TRBV5-4 to TRBJ2-2; possibly TRBD1 for D (6 bases). Looked up from germline, CDR1 is SGHNT and CDR2 is YYREEE (reference sequence). This CDR3 spans 17 amino acids. Trimming stripped 4 bases from V and 3 bases from J, with 19 bases between. The CDR3, as DNA: TGTGCCAGCAGCGGAAGCCTCGGACAGAGATACACCGGGGAGCTGTTTTTT. Translation: CASSGSLGQRYTGELFF.

This chain connects TRBV7-2 to TRBJ2-6; D ambiguous. This CDR3 spans 16 amino acids. Germline CDR1 is SGHTA and CDR2 is FQGNSA. Deletions cut 5 bases from V and 0 bases from J, with 11 bases between. The CDR3 DNA is TGTGCCAGCAGCCCCCCATTTGACTCTGGGGCCAACGTCCTGACTTTC. It translates to CASSPPFDSGANVLTF.

In DNA form, the CDR3 reads TGTGCCAGCAGCGCTGGGACTATTCAAGAGACCCAGTACTTC. This sequence encodes CASSAGTIQETQYF. This sequence joins TRBV9 and TRBJ2-5, with 7 bases that match TRBD2. Trimming took 3 bases from V and 2 from J; bases not matched to a gene: 4. CDR1 is SGDLS and CDR2 is YYNGEE in the germline V gene. This CDR3 comprises 14 residues.

The V call is TRBV29-1, the J call TRBJ2-7; 12 bases are shared with TRBD2. J gave up 1 base and V 5 bases, and 3 bases lay outside the gene matches. Germline V lookup: CDR1 SQVTM, CDR2 ANQGSEA. This CDR3 has 14 residues. Written as DNA, the CDR3 is TGCAGCGTTCGGGGACTAGCGGGTTCCTACGAGCAGTACTTC. This sequence encodes CSVRGLAGSYEQYF.